These T cell receptor beta chains were read from a single sample in a study of blood T cell repertoires in COVID-19. Assay used: immunoSEQ multiplex PCR; TCRdb lists only in-frame clones, some missing. The sample has around 300,000 clones, about 88% seen once. Source material: PBMCs or T cells enriched from blood (not recorded which). Every receptor here comes from a woman in her forties or fifties who had recovered from COVID-19. Each CDR3 is given with its conserved first and last residue. A D gene is named only where the DNA matches it firmly. Part of the rows lack a size; the others show once, few, many or a class for expanded clones.

CDR3aa: CASSLEGTANTEAFF
CDR3nt: TGTGCCAGCAGCTTAGAAGGGACAGCGAACACTGAAGCTTTCTTT
v_gene: TRBV11-3
j_gene: TRBJ1-1
d_gene: TRBD1
abundance: -

CDR3aa: CASSPSGGSTDTQYF
CDR3nt: TGTGCCAGCTCACCCTCGGGGGGGAGCACAGATACGCAGTATTTT
v_gene: TRBV18
j_gene: TRBJ2-3
d_gene: TRBD2
abundance: -

CDR3aa: CASSPRGLAGMGEQYF
CDR3nt: TGTGCCAGCAGCCCCAGAGGACTAGCGGGAATGGGAGAGCAGTACTTC
v_gene: TRBV7-2
j_gene: TRBJ2-7
d_gene: TRBD2
abundance: -

CDR3aa: CASSAGQGAAYNSPLHF
CDR3nt: TGTGCCAGCAGTGCGGGACAGGGGGCCGCCTATAATTCACCCCTCCACTTT
v_gene: TRBV11-2
j_gene: TRBJ1-6
d_gene: TRBD1
abundance: few

CDR3aa: CAWSRQGYEQYF
CDR3nt: TGTGCCTGGAGTAGACAGGGCTACGAGCAGTACTTC
v_gene: TRBV30
j_gene: TRBJ2-7
d_gene: TRBD1
abundance: -

CDR3aa: CASSQGQSSGYTF
CDR3nt: TGCGCCAGCAGCCAAGGCCAGTCCAGTGGCTACACCTTC
v_gene: TRBV4-3
j_gene: TRBJ1-2
d_gene: -
abundance: -

CDR3aa: CASSSKGTGGERLHGELFF
CDR3nt: TGCGCCAGCAGCTCGAAAGGGACAGGGGGCGAGAGGTTACACGGGGAGCTGTTTTTT
v_gene: TRBV5-1
j_gene: TRBJ2-2
d_gene: TRBD1
abundance: -

CDR3aa: CASTQESGSSYNEQFF
CDR3nt: TGCGCCAGCACCCAAGAAAGCGGGAGCTCCTACAATGAGCAGTTCTTC
v_gene: TRBV4-1
j_gene: TRBJ2-1
d_gene: TRBD2
abundance: -

CDR3aa: CASSLIIGDDFGGYTF
CDR3nt: TGTGCCAGCAGTTTAATTATCGGGGATGACTTCGGTGGCTACACCTTC
v_gene: TRBV27
j_gene: TRBJ1-2
d_gene: -
abundance: -

CDR3aa: CASSSGQVNTEAFF
CDR3nt: TGTGCCAGCTCATCGGGACAGGTGAACACTGAAGCTTTCTTT
v_gene: TRBV18
j_gene: TRBJ1-1
d_gene: TRBD1
abundance: -

CDR3aa: CASSPRLAFHEQFF
CDR3nt: TGTGCCAGCAGCCCCCGACTAGCGTTCCATGAGCAGTTCTTC
v_gene: TRBV11-2
j_gene: TRBJ2-1
d_gene: TRBD2
abundance: few

CDR3aa: CASSLASSGETQYF
CDR3nt: TGCGCCAGCAGCTTGGCGTCTAGCGGAGAGACCCAGTACTTC
v_gene: TRBV5-1
j_gene: TRBJ2-5
d_gene: TRBD2
abundance: -

CDR3aa: CASSYGTKETQYF
CDR3nt: TGTGCCAGCAGTTACGGGACAAAAGAGACCCAGTACTTC
v_gene: TRBV6-2/TRBV6-3
j_gene: TRBJ2-5
d_gene: -
abundance: -

CDR3aa: CASSHDGLAGGSSYEQYF
CDR3nt: TGTGCCAGCAGCCACGACGGACTAGCGGGAGGGAGCTCCTACGAGCAGTACTTC
v_gene: TRBV4-2
j_gene: TRBJ2-7
d_gene: TRBD2
abundance: -

CDR3aa: CASSPGQGNTGELFF
CDR3nt: TGTGCCAGTTCCCCGGGACAGGGGAACACCGGGGAGCTGTTTTTT
v_gene: TRBV6-5
j_gene: TRBJ2-2
d_gene: TRBD1
abundance: -

CDR3aa: CASSLVPGQGSPLHF
CDR3nt: TGTGCCAGCAGCTTAGTCCCGGGACAGGGCTCACCCCTCCACTTT
v_gene: TRBV7-8
j_gene: TRBJ1-6
d_gene: TRBD1
abundance: -

CDR3aa: CASSQAQGYTGELFF
CDR3nt: TGCGCCAGCAGCCAAGCCCAGGGTTATACCGGGGAGCTGTTTTTT
v_gene: TRBV4-3
j_gene: TRBJ2-2
d_gene: -
abundance: -

CDR3aa: CASRTEVAEQYF
CDR3nt: TGTGCCAGCAGGACTGAGGTGGCCGAGCAGTACTTC
v_gene: TRBV28
j_gene: TRBJ2-7
d_gene: -
abundance: -

CDR3aa: CASSLNRDRNSPLHF
CDR3nt: TGTGCCAGCAGCCTAAACCGGGACAGAAATTCACCCCTCCACTTT
v_gene: TRBV6-5
j_gene: TRBJ1-6
d_gene: TRBD1
abundance: once

CDR3aa: CASSPFNEQFF
CDR3nt: TGTGCCAGCAGTCCTTTCAATGAGCAGTTCTTC
v_gene: TRBV2
j_gene: TRBJ2-1
d_gene: -
abundance: -

CDR3aa: CASSLGGGTNTEAFF
CDR3nt: TGTGCCAGCAGCCTGGGCGGAGGAACGAACACTGAAGCTTTCTTT
v_gene: TRBV6-5
j_gene: TRBJ1-1
d_gene: -
abundance: -

CDR3aa: CASSGLVLGRGNEQFF
CDR3nt: TGTGCCAGCTCCGGACTAGTACTGGGACGTGGCAATGAGCAGTTCTTC
v_gene: TRBV5-4
j_gene: TRBJ2-1
d_gene: TRBD2
abundance: -

CDR3aa: CASSLSRDRGQPQHF
CDR3nt: TGTGCCAGCTCACTAAGCCGGGACAGGGGTCAGCCCCAGCATTTT
v_gene: TRBV18
j_gene: TRBJ1-5
d_gene: TRBD1
abundance: -

CDR3aa: CASSMGQVNQPQHF
CDR3nt: TGTGCCAGCAGCATGGGACAAGTAAATCAGCCCCAGCATTTT
v_gene: TRBV5-5
j_gene: TRBJ1-5
d_gene: -
abundance: -

CDR3aa: CASSGGTGVASGANVLTF
CDR3nt: TGTGCCAGCAGTGGGGGGACAGGGGTTGCCTCTGGGGCCAACGTCCTGACTTTC
v_gene: TRBV6-1
j_gene: TRBJ2-6
d_gene: TRBD1
abundance: -

CDR3aa: CASSLNTGWGNEQFF
CDR3nt: TGTGCCAGCAGTTTAAACACAGGGTGGGGCAATGAGCAGTTCTTC
v_gene: TRBV28
j_gene: TRBJ2-1
d_gene: -
abundance: -

CDR3aa: CASSLFIFGSTTNEKLFF
CDR3nt: TGTGCCAGCAGCTTATTTATATTCGGGAGCACAACTAATGAAAAACTGTTTTTT
v_gene: TRBV7-2
j_gene: TRBJ1-4
d_gene: -
abundance: -

CDR3aa: CASSPGQSNQPQHF
CDR3nt: TGTGCCAGCTCACCGGGACAGTCGAATCAGCCCCAGCATTTT
v_gene: TRBV18
j_gene: TRBJ1-5
d_gene: TRBD1
abundance: -

CDR3aa: CASSERRGGWKETQYF
CDR3nt: TGTGCCAGCAGTGAGCGCCGGGGGGGCTGGAAAGAGACCCAGTACTTC
v_gene: TRBV25-1
j_gene: TRBJ2-5
d_gene: TRBD2
abundance: -

CDR3aa: CASSYSETSSYEQYF
CDR3nt: TGTGCCAGCAGTTACTCTGAGACAAGCTCGTACGAGCAGTACTTC
v_gene: TRBV6-2/TRBV6-3
j_gene: TRBJ2-7
d_gene: -
abundance: many

CDR3aa: CASSLAREGLGEQFF
CDR3nt: TGCGCCAGCAGCTTAGCGCGGGAGGGCCTAGGGGAGCAGTTCTTC
v_gene: TRBV5-1
j_gene: TRBJ2-1
d_gene: TRBD2
abundance: -

CDR3aa: CASSDPPGTGSGYTF
CDR3nt: TGCGCCAGCAGCGACCCCCCCGGGACAGGGTCTGGCTACACCTTC
v_gene: TRBV5-1
j_gene: TRBJ1-2
d_gene: TRBD1
abundance: -

CDR3aa: CASSRTGRNSPLHF
CDR3nt: TGTGCCAGCAGCCGTACAGGTCGCAATTCACCCCTCCACTTT
v_gene: TRBV27
j_gene: TRBJ1-6
d_gene: -
abundance: -

CDR3aa: CASSQDATGLETQYF
CDR3nt: TGCGCCAGCAGCCAAGACGCGACAGGGTTGGAGACCCAGTACTTC
v_gene: TRBV4-3
j_gene: TRBJ2-5
d_gene: TRBD1
abundance: -

CDR3aa: CASSLGLAGGPFNEQFF
CDR3nt: TGTGCCAGCAGCTTGGGACTAGCGGGAGGGCCTTTCAATGAGCAGTTCTTC
v_gene: TRBV5-4
j_gene: TRBJ2-1
d_gene: TRBD2
abundance: -

CDR3aa: CASSSPEFAWYEQFF
CDR3nt: TGTGCCAGCAGCTCACCCGAGTTTGCGTGGTATGAGCAGTTCTTC
v_gene: TRBV7-9
j_gene: TRBJ2-1
d_gene: -
abundance: -

CDR3aa: CASSYRQGMYQPQHF
CDR3nt: TGTGCCAGCAGTTACCGACAGGGGATGTATCAGCCCCAGCATTTT
v_gene: TRBV28
j_gene: TRBJ1-5
d_gene: TRBD1
abundance: -

CDR3aa: CASSPSGNQPQHF
CDR3nt: TGTGCCAGCAGTCCTTCGGGCAATCAGCCCCAGCATTTT
v_gene: TRBV27
j_gene: TRBJ1-5
d_gene: -
abundance: once

CDR3aa: CASSPEAPRGNQPQHF
CDR3nt: TGTGCCAGCTCCCCAGAAGCCCCCCGGGGGAATCAGCCCCAGCATTTT
v_gene: TRBV18
j_gene: TRBJ1-5
d_gene: -
abundance: -

CDR3aa: CAWSGQGIGNTIYF
CDR3nt: TGTGCCTGGAGCGGTCAGGGAATAGGAAACACCATATATTTT
v_gene: TRBV30
j_gene: TRBJ1-3
d_gene: -
abundance: -